Shown below are 29 T cell receptor beta chains from a single sample sequenced in a study of T cell responses to AZD1222 COVID-19 vaccine. Repertoires were generated with immunoSEQ multiplex PCR, while TCRdb's copy carries only in-frame clones and drops some. Here the sample spans approximately 200,000 clones, about 86% being singletons. The sequencing here drew on peripheral blood, taken on day 0 of AZD1222 vaccination. Source of these receptors: an adult in good health.

This clone was observed a handful of times. The rearrangement uses TRBV9 and TRBJ1-2; D is perhaps TRBD1 (5 bases). The V gene lost 0 bases and the J gene lost 2 bases, with 8 bases spanning the gap. The CDR3 contains 14 residues. From germline, CDR1 is SGDLS and CDR2 YYNGEE. Written as DNA, the CDR3 is TGTGCCAGCAGCGTAGACGGGGCCAACTATGGCTACACCTTC. Amino acid sequence: CASSVDGANYGYTF.

V is TRBV28 and J is TRBJ1-1; weak D call: TRBD1 (6 bases). The V gene lost 3 bases and the J gene lost 1 base, with 12 bases spanning the gap. There are 15 residues in the CDR3. Looked up from germline, CDR1 is MDHEN and CDR2 is SYDVKM. CDR3 in DNA: TGTGCCAGCAGTTTGGACCCGGACAGGAACACTGAAGCTTTCTTT. This codes for CASSLDPDRNTEAFF.

J is TRBJ2-6 and V is TRBV5-1, with D hard to call. Trimming took 1 base from V and 0 from J, leaving 17 bases between them. Germline CDR1 reads SGHRS; CDR2 reads YFSETQ. This CDR3 comprises 19 residues. The CDR3 here is CASSLIFLPPDSGANVLTF. The CDR3 nucleotides are TGCGCCAGCAGCTTGATCTTTCTCCCCCCCGACTCTGGGGCCAACGTCCTGACTTTC.

The rearrangement joins TRBV18 to TRBJ1-2; no definite D call. V lost 1 base to trimming and J lost 3 bases, with 12 bases between them. The germline V gene has CDR1 KGHSH and CDR2 LQKENI. The CDR3 extends over 15 amino acids. In DNA form, the CDR3 reads TGTGCCAGCTCACCACGGGCAGACTCCTACTATGGCTACACCTTC. It specifies CASSPRADSYYGYTF.

The rearrangement uses TRBV5-1 and TRBJ2-1; the match to TRBD2 covers 7 bases. Germline V lookup: CDR1 SGHRS, CDR2 YFSETQ. The V and J ends lost 4 bases and 4 bases, in that order; junction bases with no gene match: 14. There are 17 residues in the CDR3. CDR3 sequence (DNA): TGCGCCAGCAGCCCCGGAGGGGAGCGGGGCACGTACAATGAGCAGTTCTTC. It codes for CASSPGGERGTYNEQFF.

This chain joins TRBV7-8 and TRBJ2-7; no reliable D call. The CDR3 is made up of 15 amino acids. V shed 1 base and J shed 0 bases, with 10 bases lying between them. The germline gives CDR1 SGHVS, CDR2 FQNEAQ. The CDR3 DNA sequence: TGTGCCAGCAGCTTAGGGACGGTCAGCTCCTACGAGCAGTACTTC. It encodes CASSLGTVSSYEQYF.

This rearrangement joins TRBV25-1 to TRBJ1-2; no clear D gene. The germline V gene has CDR1 MGHDK and CDR2 SYGVNS. This CDR3 is built from 15 residues. Trimming shortened V by 2 bases and J by 4 bases, and 14 bases separated the two germline ends. Written as DNA, the CDR3 is TGTGCCAGCAGTGAACCCGGGCTACAAAGCTATGGCTACACCTTC. Translated: CASSEPGLQSYGYTF.

The genes are TRBV7-9 and TRBJ1-2, with TRBD1 matching 8 bases. This CDR3 has 15 amino acids. Germline V lookup: CDR1 SEHNR, CDR2 FQNEAQ (reference sequence). The V segment lost 1 base and the J segment 6 bases; nucleotides outside the gene matches: 7. The CDR3: CASSLEGQGLNGYTF. The CDR3 DNA reads as TGTGCCAGCAGCTTAGAAGGACAGGGTCTTAATGGCTACACCTTC.

The V and J genes are TRBV30 and TRBJ1-2; TRBD1 might be the D (5 bases). This CDR3 is built from 11 residues. Looked up from germline, CDR1 is GTSNPN and CDR2 is SVGIG (reference sequence). Trimming removed 7 bases from V and 8 bases from J, with 14 bases in between. CDR3 sequence (DNA): TGTGCCTCCCAACGTGGGGGAGGCTACACCTTC. Translated, it gives CASQRGGGYTF.

V is TRBV3-1 (or the pseudogene TRBV3-2) and J is TRBJ2-7, with 7 bases fitting TRBD1. In germline, CDR1 is LGHDT, CDR2 YNNKEL (reference sequence). This CDR3 has 15 amino acids. V was clipped by 4 bases and J by 0 bases; unmatched bases: 6. The CDR3 DNA follows: TGTGCCAGCAGCCTCCGACAGGGACACTCCTACGAGCAGTACTTC. Translating it yields CASSLRQGHSYEQYF.

The genes are TRBV28 and TRBJ1-4, with D unresolved. V gave up 7 bases and J gave up 6 bases, with 12 bases separating them. The CDR3 is 13 amino acids. The germline V gene encodes CDR1 MDHEN and CDR2 SYDVKM. As DNA, the CDR3 is TGTGCCAGCACCGGGGAGACACATGAAAAACTGTTTTTT. Translation gives CASTGETHEKLFF. Drawing the rest from reference TRBV28 and TRBJ1-4, the complete variable domain is DVKVTQSSRYLVKRTGEKVFLECVQDMDHENMFWYRQDPGLGLRLIYFSYDVKMKEKGDIPEGYSVSREKKERFSLILESASTNQTSMYLCASTGETHEKLFFGSGTQLSVL.

The CDR3 DNA reads TGTGCCAGCAGCCAAGAAAGGGACAGGACCGGGGAGCTGTTTTTT. Translated: CASSQERDRTGELFF. This sequence joins TRBV14 and TRBJ2-2; 8 bases fit TRBD1. V lost 0 bases and J lost 5; bases outside the gene matches: 2. The CDR3 has 15 residues. Germline V lookup: CDR1 SGHDN, CDR2 FVKESK.

V is TRBV11-2 and J is TRBJ1-4; tentatively, D is TRBD1 (5 bases). Germline values: CDR1 SGHAT, CDR2 FQNNGV. The CDR3 loop spans 15 amino acids. Trimming cost V 4 bases and J 3 bases, with 12 bases left between them. The CDR3 DNA follows: TGTGCCAGCAGCTCCACCGGACAACCTAATGAAAAACTGTTTTTT. It translates to CASSSTGQPNEKLFF.

The chain is built from TRBV6-2 or TRBV6-3 and TRBJ2-7, with 9 bases lining up with TRBD1. The CDR3 runs to 15 residues. Trimming took 6 bases from V and 5 from J; bases not matched to a gene: 11. Per germline, CDR1 MNHEY and CDR2 SVGEGT. CDR3 protein: CASSRFKQGAHEQYF. The DNA for the CDR3 is TGTGCCAGCAGCCGCTTTAAACAGGGGGCCCACGAGCAGTACTTC.

This rearrangement joins TRBV9 to TRBJ2-7; 7 bases line up with TRBD1. Germline assignment: CDR1 SGDLS and CDR2 YYNGEE. The CDR3 has 13 amino acids. Trimming at V came to 5 bases and at J to 5 bases, leaving 7 bases not matched to a gene. In DNA, the CDR3 is TGTGCCAGCAGTTCCAAGACAGGGAACGAGCAGTACTTC. It translates to CASSSKTGNEQYF.

This clone was counted a few times. V gene TRBV9 combines with J gene TRBJ1-4, with 9 bases lining up with TRBD1. The CDR3 has 15 amino acids. The trim removed 0 bases at V and 8 bases at J, leaving 5 bases unmatched. CDR1 and CDR2 from the germline V gene are SGDLS and YYNGEE. The CDR3 DNA reads as TGTGCCAGCAGCGTAGAAGGACAGGGGTGGGAAAAACTGTTTTTT. It codes for CASSVEGQGWEKLFF.

The CDR3 loop is CASSLGQGAYGYTF. CDR3 sequence (DNA): TGCGCCAGCAGCTTGGGACAGGGGGCTTATGGCTACACCTTC. This rearrangement joins TRBV5-1 to TRBJ1-2; 10 positions agree with TRBD1. This CDR3 spans 14 amino acids. CDR1 and CDR2 (germline): SGHRS, YFSETQ. J lost 5 bases, V lost 0 bases, and 1 base had no gene match.

This rearrangement joins TRBV7-8 to TRBJ1-4; D possibly corresponds to TRBD1 (5 bases). The length of the CDR3 is 15 residues. The germline V and J ends were trimmed by 4 bases and 7 bases, with 16 bases remaining between them. Germline V gene sequence: CDR1 SGHVS, CDR2 FQNEAQ. The chain's CDR3 is CASSSRDGLGEKLFF. CDR3 DNA: TGTGCCAGCAGCTCCCGGGACGGTCTAGGTGAAAAACTGTTTTTT.

The J gene is TRBJ2-7, the V gene TRBV3-1 (or the pseudogene TRBV3-2); 9 bases map to TRBD2. This CDR3 comprises 13 residues. Germline V CDR1 and CDR2: LGHDT, YNNKEL (reference sequence). Trimming at V came to 3 bases and at J to 9 bases, leaving 6 bases not matched to a gene. The CDR3 sequence: CASSQTSGERQYF. The CDR3 DNA sequence: TGTGCCAGCAGCCAGACTAGCGGAGAAAGGCAGTACTTC.

The V and J genes are TRBV19 and TRBJ2-2, with 12 nucleotides matching TRBD2. The germline gives CDR1 LNHDA, CDR2 SQIVND (reference sequence). Losses at the gene ends were 9 bases for V and 0 bases for J; bases not matched to a gene: 8. The CDR3 contains 17 residues. The CDR3 is CARSLAGGGTNTGELFF. The CDR3 DNA is TGTGCCAGATCACTAGCGGGGGGCGGTACGAACACCGGGGAGCTGTTTTTT.

The chain employs TRBV7-9 and TRBJ1-3, with D possibly matching TRBD1 (6 bases). Per germline, CDR1 SEHNR and CDR2 FQNEAQ (reference sequence). With 3 bases removed from V and 1 base from J, the gap between germline ends came to 7 bases. This CDR3 has 14 amino acids. The CDR3 DNA reads as TGTGCCAGCAGCTTCGACAGGTCTGGAAACACCATATATTTT. Residues: CASSFDRSGNTIYF.

The chain employs TRBV5-6 and TRBJ1-4; possible D gene TRBD1, 6 bases. CDR1 and CDR2 from the germline V gene are SGHDT and YYEEEE. The CDR3 totals 15 residues. The germline V and J ends were trimmed by 3 bases and 4 bases, with 13 bases remaining between them. The CDR3 nucleotides are TGTGCCAGCAGCTACGGGGGGCGGAATAATGAAAAACTGTTTTTT. Protein sequence: CASSYGGRNNEKLFF.

This rearrangement joins TRBV4-1 to TRBJ1-2; D may be TRBD1 (5 bases). Germline V gives CDR1 MGHRA, CDR2 YSYEKL. V was trimmed by 8 bases and J by 7 bases, leaving 20 bases between them. The CDR3 has 14 amino acids. CDR3: CASQGNTGAGGYTF. The CDR3 DNA reads TGCGCCAGCCAAGGCAATACCGGGGCCGGTGGCTACACCTTC.

This chain uses TRBV6-6 with TRBJ2-5; possible D gene TRBD2, 6 bases. The CDR3 runs 14 residues. V lost 5 bases and J lost 5, with 15 bases in between. Germline V gene sequence: CDR1 MNHNY, CDR2 SVGAGI (reference sequence). Written as DNA, the CDR3 is TGTGCCAGCAGTACGGGGGTTACCCGGGAGACCCAGTACTTC. Residues: CASSTGVTRETQYF.

V gene TRBV5-6 combines with J gene TRBJ1-5, with D hard to call. Germline loops: CDR1 SGHDT, CDR2 YYEEEE. V lost 0 bases and J lost 0, with 10 bases in between. The CDR3 consists of 16 residues. The CDR3 reads CASSLAGEYSNQPQHF. The CDR3 coding sequence is TGTGCCAGCAGCTTGGCCGGGGAGTATAGCAATCAGCCCCAGCATTTT.

V is TRBV10-2 and J is TRBJ2-5; TRBD1 agrees at 10 bases. CDR3 length equals 13 residues. The germline V gene has CDR1 WSHSY and CDR2 SAAADI. V gave up 8 bases and J gave up 4 bases; unmatched junction bases: 4. The chain's CDR3 is CASGRDRGETQYF. The CDR3 DNA reads as TGCGCCAGCGGCCGGGACAGGGGAGAGACCCAGTACTTC.

This chain joins TRBV20-1 and TRBJ1-1; D gene ambiguous. CDR3 size: 11 residues. Trimming took off 6 bases at V and 0 bases at J, with 5 bases between the two ends. Looked up from germline, CDR1 is DFQATT and CDR2 is SNEGSKA (reference sequence). The CDR3 DNA reads as TGCAGTGCAGGAATGAACACTGAAGCTTTCTTT. It codes for CSAGMNTEAFF.

V is TRBV2 and J is TRBJ2-7; TRBD1 aligns across 7 bases. The V gene's germline CDR1 is SNHLY and CDR2 FYNNEI. The length of the CDR3 is 12 residues. The V gene end was trimmed by 6 bases and the J gene end by 3 bases; junction bases not matched to a gene: 2. The CDR3 nucleotides are TGTGCCAGCAGACGGGACAGCTACGAGCAGTACTTC. This gives the protein CASRRDSYEQYF. The full variable domain, with the rest looked up from reference TRBV2 and TRBJ2-7, is EPEVTQTPSHQVTQMGQEVILRCVPISNHLYFYWYRQILGQKVEFLVSFYNNEISEKSEIFDDQFSVERPDGSNFTLKIRSTKLEDSAMYFCASRRDSYEQYFGPGTRLTVT.

The genes are TRBV19 and TRBJ1-6, with TRBD1 matching over 7 bases. Germline-derived CDR1 and CDR2 are LNHDA and SQIVND (reference sequence). The V segment lost 5 bases and the J segment 7 bases; nucleotides outside the gene matches: 5. The length of the CDR3 is 14 residues. CDR3 in amino acids: CASSFVQGNSPLHF. The CDR3 coding sequence is TGTGCCAGTAGTTTCGTACAGGGGAATTCACCCCTCCACTTT.